What follows are 25 T cell receptor beta chains derived from one specimen sequenced in a study of CD8 T cells in ankylosing spondylitis. TCRdb reprocessed the 5' RACE reads with MiXCR, giving one entry per CDR3 protein. The sample holds approximately 60,000 distinct CDR3 sequences, around 6.4% seen once. Sequencing was performed on synovial fluid, either unsorted or a sorted T cell fraction (not recorded which). These receptors were obtained from a male donor with ankylosing spondylitis.

This clonotype was counted ten times or more. The V and J genes are TRBV6-5 and TRBJ2-3, with D maybe TRBD2 (6 bases). Germline V gene data show CDR1 as MNHEY and CDR2 as SVGAGI. This CDR3 comprises 17 residues. The V and J ends lost 2 bases and 4 bases respectively, with 19 bases between them. CDR3: CASSYTRNSGRADTQYF. DNA for the CDR3: TGTGCCAGCAGTTACACCCGAAATAGCGGAAGGGCAGATACGCAGTATTTT.

This clonotype came up a few times. The chain links TRBV7-6 to TRBJ1-2, with D possibly matching TRBD1 (5 bases). CDR1 and CDR2 (germline): SGHVS, FNYEAQ. This CDR3 comprises 14 residues. The V gene lost 5 bases and the J gene lost 2 bases, with 12 bases spanning the gap. The CDR3 DNA sequence: TGTGCCAGCAGCCGCGGGGCCGGGAACTATGGCTACACCTTC. This sequence encodes CASSRGAGNYGYTF.

This clonotype was detected many times. The chain uses TRBV10-3 and TRBJ2-1; 14 nucleotides match TRBD2. With V trimmed by 5 bases and J by 1 base, 7 bases remained unmatched. There are 18 residues in the CDR3. Germline CDR1 ENHRY, CDR2 SYGVKD. CDR3 bases: TGTGCCATCAGTCGGGGACTAGCGGGAGTGGGGTCCTACAATGAGCAGTTCTTC. Translated, it gives CAISRGLAGVGSYNEQFF.

This clonotype appeared a few times. This chain connects TRBV20-1 to TRBJ2-6; D may correspond to TRBD1 or TRBD2 (5 bases each). Germline V lookup: CDR1 DFQATT, CDR2 SNEGSKA (reference sequence). The CDR3 consists of 16 residues. Trimming shortened V by 4 bases and J by 2 bases, and 15 bases separated the two germline ends. In DNA form, the CDR3 reads TGCAGTGCTACCTACCGGGGCTCTCCTGGGGCCAACGTCCTGACTTTC. This sequence encodes CSATYRGSPGANVLTF.

This clonotype was picked up many times. The chain is built from TRBV12-3 or TRBV12-4 and TRBJ1-1; D uncertain. Trimming removed 6 bases at V and 4 bases at J, with 6 bases between. This CDR3 spans 11 amino acids. The CDR3 bases are TGTGCCAGCAGCGGGCTCACTGAAGCTTTCTTT. Amino acids: CASSGLTEAFF.

This clonotype has more than one count but fewer than ten. J is TRBJ2-2 and V is TRBV11-3; 8 bases match TRBD1. The V segment lost 5 bases and the J segment 2 bases; nucleotides outside the gene matches: 4. Germline-derived CDR1 and CDR2 are SGHNT and YENEEA. The CDR3 runs 15 residues. As DNA, the CDR3 is TGTGCCAGCAGCCACGGACAGGGTAACACCGGGGAGCTGTTTTTT. Protein: CASSHGQGNTGELFF.

The sample holds many counts of this clonotype. The genes are TRBV15 and TRBJ1-3; no reliable D call. The CDR3 is 16 residues long. Trimming left V 1 base short and J 3 bases short, with 13 bases between. Germline CDR1 is LNHNV and CDR2 is YYDKDF (reference sequence). This CDR3 is CATSRGTPLIGNTIYF. Here the CDR3 DNA reads TGTGCCACCAGCAGAGGCACACCCTTAATTGGAAACACCATATATTTT.

Many counts were recorded for this clonotype. The CDR3 reads CASSLARNEETQYF. The CDR3 DNA reads TGTGCCAGCAGCTTAGCTAGGAATGAAGAGACCCAGTACTTC. This rearrangement joins TRBV7-9 to TRBJ2-5; D is unresolved. The CDR3 is 14 residues long. CDR1 is SEHNR, CDR2 FQNEAQ, per germline (reference sequence). The germline V and J ends were trimmed by 0 bases and 3 bases, with 8 bases remaining between them. Variable domain in full (rest from reference TRBV7-9 and TRBJ2-5): DTGVSQNPRHKITKRGQNVTFRCDPISEHNRLYWYRQTLGQGPEFLTYFQNEAQLEKSRLLSDRFSAERPKGSFSTLEIQRTEQGDSAMYLCASSLARNEETQYFGPGTRLLVL.

This clonotype has a count of ten or more. V and J are TRBV7-8 and TRBJ2-7, with D possibly being TRBD2 (5 bases). The CDR3 totals 13 residues. CDR1 is SGHVS, CDR2 FQNEAQ, per germline. The V end was cut by 3 bases, the J end by 0 bases, with 6 bases between. CDR3 DNA: TGTGCCAGCAGCTTCGAGGGCTCCTACGAGCAGTACTTC. It yields the protein CASSFEGSYEQYF.

This clonotype came up many times. This chain uses TRBV29-1 with TRBJ1-1; no reliable D call. Germline loops: CDR1 SQVTM, CDR2 ANQGSEA. Trimming stripped 1 base from V and 3 bases from J, with 6 bases between. The CDR3 runs to 12 residues. The CDR3 loop reads CSVEGAYTEAFF. In DNA, the CDR3 is TGCAGCGTTGAAGGGGCCTACACTGAAGCTTTCTTT. The variable domain in full, with the rest retrieved from reference TRBV29-1 and TRBJ1-1, is SAVISQKPSRDICQRGTSLTIQCQVDSQVTMMFWYRQQPGQSLTLIATANQGSEATYESGFVIDKFPISRPNLTFSTLTVSNMSPEDSSIYLCSVEGAYTEAFFGQGTRLTVV.

This clonotype showed up many times. V is TRBV5-1 and J is TRBJ2-2; D is uncertain. The V gene's germline CDR1 is SGHRS and CDR2 YFSETQ. The CDR3 length is 11 residues. V lost 3 bases, J lost 7 bases, and 4 bases lay in between. The CDR3 loop reads CASSSYGELFF. The CDR3 DNA reads TGCGCCAGCAGCTCCTACGGGGAGCTGTTTTTT.

This clonotype showed up many times. The rearrangement joins TRBV7-2 to TRBJ1-6; unclear D gene. The CDR3 has 14 amino acids. Germline CDR1 and CDR2: SGHTA and FQGNSA. V was trimmed by 4 bases and J by 8 bases, leaving 12 bases between them. DNA of the CDR3: TGTGCCAGCAGCTACGAAGGGATTTATTCACCCCTCCACTTT. The encoded protein is CASSYEGIYSPLHF.

The table lists this clonotype with a few counts. V and J are TRBV5-1 and TRBJ2-2; 7 bases align to TRBD2. Germline CDR1 is SGHRS and CDR2 is YFSETQ. The CDR3 runs 15 residues. The ends lost 4 bases at V and 1 base at J; junction bases unmatched: 4. CDR3 loop: CASSRAGENTGELFF. DNA of the CDR3: TGCGCCAGCAGCCGGGCGGGGGAGAACACCGGGGAGCTGTTTTTT.

On this clonotype itself: A read error may explain this, as a much larger clone is one base away. CDR3: CASSLGDRRGNTIYF. The CDR3 DNA reads TGCGCCAGCAGCTTAGGGGACAGGAGAGGAAACACCATATATTTT. The chain links TRBV5-1 to TRBJ1-3; 8 nucleotides agree with TRBD1. Germline values: CDR1 SGHRS, CDR2 YFSETQ. CDR3 length: 15 residues. J gave up 4 bases and V 2 bases, and 5 bases lay outside the gene matches.

This clonotype was seen many times. In DNA form, the CDR3 reads TGTGCCAGCAATCTCTGGACTTCGAACACCGGGGAGCTGTTTTTT. It codes for CASNLWTSNTGELFF. The chain carries TRBV2 and TRBJ2-2, with a weak D call TRBD2 (5 bases). This CDR3 has 15 residues. V lost 7 bases, J lost 0 bases, and 12 bases lay in between. Germline lookup yields CDR1 SNHLY and CDR2 FYNNEI.

This clonotype was seen at least ten times. The chain combines TRBV20-1 with TRBJ2-7; 10 bases agree with TRBD1. Per the germline V gene, CDR1 is DFQATT and CDR2 is SNEGSKA (reference sequence). Trimming cost V 3 bases and J 4 bases; bases outside gene matches: 9. This CDR3 is 15 amino acids long. The CDR3 nucleotides are TGCAGTGCTAGTGGGGGTCTGGACAGGGGGTACGAGCAGTACTTC. Its translation: CSASGGLDRGYEQYF.

Ten or more counts support this clonotype. The rearrangement uses TRBV5-1 and TRBJ2-1; D is possibly TRBD2 (5 bases). V lost 0 bases, J lost 2 bases, and 9 bases lay in between. Germline V lookup: CDR1 SGHRS, CDR2 YFSETQ. The CDR3 has 15 residues. CDR3 amino acids: CASSLGGRAYNEQFF. The DNA of the CDR3 is TGCGCCAGCAGCTTGGGAGGGAGAGCCTACAATGAGCAGTTCTTC.

In its sample, this clonotype was seen many times. J is TRBJ2-5 and V is TRBV2; 8 nucleotides agree with TRBD1. Germline V gene lookup returns CDR1 SNHLY and CDR2 FYNNEI. This CDR3 has 16 residues. Germline trimming cut 6 bases from V and 5 bases from J; bases unmatched to any gene: 14. CDR3 residues: CASSPGGHQDLETQYF. The DNA of the CDR3 is TGTGCCAGCAGCCCAGGGGGCCACCAGGATTTGGAGACCCAGTACTTC.

This clonotype was seen a handful of times. The gene calls are TRBV27 and TRBJ2-7; 8 bases fit TRBD2. The CDR3 runs 16 residues. In germline, CDR1 is MNHEY, CDR2 SMNVEV (reference sequence). The trim removed 0 bases at V and 1 base at J, leaving 5 bases unmatched. The CDR3, as DNA: TGTGCCAGCAGTTTATCGGGCGGACTAGCTTCCTACGAGCAGTACTTC. This sequence encodes CASSLSGGLASYEQYF.

The CDR3 sequence: CASSVVGQGPGELFF. The DNA for the CDR3 is TGTGCCAGCAGCGTAGTTGGACAGGGGCCCGGGGAGCTGTTTTTT. J is TRBJ2-2 and V is TRBV9; 9 nucleotides align to TRBD1. The CDR3 totals 15 residues. CDR1 SGDLS and CDR2 YYNGEE come from the germline V gene. J gave up 6 bases and V 0 bases, and 3 bases lay outside the gene matches.

The CDR3, as DNA: TGTGCCAGCAGTCGACTAGCGGCCGGGGAGCTGTTTTTT. Translation gives CASSRLAAGELFF. The V gene is TRBV7-9, the J gene TRBJ2-2; 9 positions agree with TRBD2. The CDR3 loop spans 13 amino acids. Germline-derived CDR1 and CDR2 are SEHNR and FQNEAQ (reference sequence). V lost 6 bases, J lost 6 bases, and 2 bases stayed unmatched.

This chain connects TRBV4-1 to TRBJ2-5; D may be TRBD2 (6 bases). Trimming stripped 0 bases from V and 1 base from J, with 15 bases between. The germline CDR1 and CDR2 sequences are MGHRA and YSYEKL. This CDR3 is built from 17 residues. This CDR3 reads CASSQDQGGKIQETQYF. For the CDR3, the DNA is TGCGCCAGCAGCCAAGATCAGGGCGGGAAGATCCAAGAGACCCAGTACTTC.

This clonotype was recorded a few times. The rearrangement links TRBV2 to TRBJ1-5; D possibly corresponds to TRBD1 (6 bases). The ends were cut back, 9 bases at V and 7 bases at J, with 16 bases in the middle. CDR3 length: 13 residues. Germline CDR1 reads SNHLY; CDR2 reads FYNNEI. The CDR3 DNA is TGTGCCAGTAACAGGGAGTTCGCGCAGCCCCAGCATTTT. Protein: CASNREFAQPQHF.

The chain has TRBV7-2 and TRBJ1-4; the D is unclear. This CDR3 is built from 14 residues. The germline V gene has CDR1 SGHTA and CDR2 FQGNSA. V was clipped by 5 bases and J by 7 bases, with 14 bases between them. Written as DNA, the CDR3 is TGTGCCAGCAGCCCGGACCGGTTGGGTGAAAAACTGTTTTTT. It codes for CASSPDRLGEKLFF. The full variable domain, with the rest looked up from reference TRBV7-2 and TRBJ1-4, is GAGVSQSPSNKVTEKGKDVELRCDPISGHTALYWYRQSLGQGLEFLIYFQGNSAPDKSGLPSDRFSAERTGGSVSTLTIQRTQQEDSAVYLCASSPDRLGEKLFFGSGTQLSVL.

The chain carries TRBV28 and TRBJ1-4; no clear D. CDR3 size: 15 residues. V lost 4 bases and J 12 bases, leaving 21 bases between the germline ends. Germline V lookup: CDR1 MDHEN, CDR2 SYDVKM. In DNA, the CDR3 is TGTGCCAGCAGTTCCATAAAGGCACGGGGTATAGAACTGTTTTTT. It encodes CASSSIKARGIELFF.